This entry lists 26 T cell receptor beta chains sequenced from one sample in a study of shared T cell receptors in the human thymus. Method: immunoSEQ multiplex PCR; TCRdb's copy keeps in-frame clones and lacks some. Found here are roughly 550,000 clones, about four fifths of them singletons; the top ten hold 0.01% to 0.015%. These sequences were also reported in another study, on human thymus T cells.

The sample comprised thymocytes. Every receptor here comes from a boy younger than two with a congenital heart defect.

The genes are TRBV4-3 and TRBJ2-5; 7 bases are shared with TRBD2. Germline CDR1 and CDR2: LGHNA and YSLEER. J gave up 0 bases and V 1 base, and 5 bases lay outside the gene matches. CDR3 length: 16 residues. CDR3: CASSQVRRGYQETQYF. CDR3 in DNA: TGCGCCAGCAGCCAAGTCCGGCGGGGGTACCAAGAGACCCAGTACTTC.

The chain joins TRBV30 to TRBJ1-5; 8 nucleotides match TRBD1. This CDR3 is 20 amino acids long. With 0 bases clipped from V and 6 bases from J, the junction kept 22 bases outside the gene matches. Per the germline V gene, CDR1 is GTSNPN and CDR2 is SVGIG (reference sequence). This CDR3 reads CAWSVSRTTGESSGTQPQHF. The CDR3 bases are TGTGCCTGGAGTGTATCGCGGACGACAGGGGAGTCCTCAGGGACTCAGCCCCAGCATTTT.

The chain links TRBV7-9 to TRBJ2-7; D not certain. The germline V gene has CDR1 SEHNR and CDR2 FQNEAQ (reference sequence). V was clipped by 5 bases and J by 3 bases, with 14 bases between them. This CDR3 contains 14 residues. CDR3 sequence (DNA): TGTGCCAGCAGCCCGAGCACCCCCTACTACGAGCAGTACTTC. Translation gives CASSPSTPYYEQYF.

The chain has TRBV28 and TRBJ1-2; TRBD1 matches 7 bases. CDR1 is MDHEN, CDR2 SYDVKM, per germline. The junction had 7 bases not matched to a gene; V was cut back by 5 bases and J by 7 bases. CDR3 length: 13 residues. The CDR3 sequence is CASSRDRDAGYTF. The DNA of the CDR3 is TGTGCCAGCAGTCGCGACAGGGACGCTGGCTACACCTTC.

The genes are TRBV30 and TRBJ1-5; D is unresolved. Trimming removed 3 bases at V and 3 bases at J, with 15 bases between. Germline V gives CDR1 GTSNPN, CDR2 SVGIG (reference sequence). This CDR3 spans 15 amino acids. In DNA, the CDR3 is TGTGCCTGGAGCATGCGGGAGGAGCACAATCAGCCCCAGCATTTT. It is translated as CAWSMREEHNQPQHF.

The chain has TRBV4-1 and TRBJ2-3, with D maybe TRBD2 (5 bases). From germline, CDR1 is MGHRA and CDR2 YSYEKL. The ends were cut back, 3 bases at V and 5 bases at J, with 12 bases in the middle. The CDR3 extends over 14 amino acids. DNA for the CDR3: TGCGCCAGCAGCCAGGACTCGCTAGAAGATACGCAGTATTTT. This encodes CASSQDSLEDTQYF.

The chain joins TRBV6-1 to TRBJ2-5; TRBD2 matches at 8 bases. Germline trimming cut 8 bases from V and 2 bases from J; bases unmatched to any gene: 4. This CDR3 has 13 amino acids. From germline, CDR1 is MNHNS and CDR2 SASEGT. In DNA form, the CDR3 reads TGTGCCAGCCACGGGGGGGGTCAAGAGACCCAGTACTTC. This sequence encodes CASHGGGQETQYF.

The chain has TRBV19 and TRBJ1-1, with D possibly TRBD1 on 5 matching bases. The CDR3 has 15 amino acids. Per the germline V gene, CDR1 is LNHDA and CDR2 is SQIVND (reference sequence). Between the trimmed V and J ends, which lost 4 bases and 3 bases, there was a span of 15 bases. The CDR3 DNA follows: TGTGCCAGTAGTACGACCAATGACAGATACACTGAAGCTTTCTTT. This gives the protein CASSTTNDRYTEAFF.

This chain joins TRBV27 and TRBJ2-3, with 11 bases fitting TRBD2. The CDR3 length is 19 residues. The V and J ends lost 7 bases and 0 bases, in that order; junction bases with no gene match: 15. Germline loops: CDR1 MNHEY, CDR2 SMNVEV (reference sequence). In DNA form, the CDR3 reads TGTGCCAGCACCCTTGAGGTAGCGGGAGGGGGGCCCAGCACAGATACGCAGTATTTT. Amino acid sequence: CASTLEVAGGGPSTDTQYF.

This clone was observed a single time. The chain recombines TRBV11-2 with TRBJ1-1, with D perhaps matching TRBD1 (6 bases). The germline gives CDR1 SGHAT, CDR2 FQNNGV. The V end was cut by 1 base, the J end by 4 bases, with 16 bases between. There are 16 residues in the CDR3. The CDR3 is CASSLGWVVGGTEAFF. The DNA for the CDR3 is TGTGCCAGCAGCTTAGGCTGGGTTGTAGGGGGCACTGAAGCTTTCTTT.

V and J are TRBV5-1 and TRBJ2-7; D possibly corresponds to TRBD2 (6 bases). CDR3 length: 16 residues. V was pared by 0 bases and J by 0 bases, with 13 bases between. Germline lookup yields CDR1 SGHRS and CDR2 YFSETQ. Here the CDR3 reads CASSLEPAGSSYEQYF. In DNA, the CDR3 is TGCGCCAGCAGCTTGGAGCCGGCGGGAAGCTCCTACGAGCAGTACTTC.

The chain carries TRBV10-1 and TRBJ2-1; 8 bases agree with TRBD2. V dropped 4 bases and J dropped 9; count of bases not matched to a gene: 8. Germline CDR1 is WNHNN and CDR2 is SYGVQD (reference sequence). This CDR3 is built from 14 residues. The CDR3 nucleotides read TGCGCCAGCAGTGGTCAGCGGGAGCTTGCTGAGCAGTTCTTC. Protein sequence: CASSGQRELAEQFF.

This clone has a handful of counts. CDR3 DNA sequence: TGTGCCAGCTCACCCCGTTGCGGGAGCACTATCGGGGAGCTGTTTTTT. Protein: CASSPRCGSTIGELFF. This rearrangement joins TRBV18 to TRBJ2-2; TRBD2 agrees at 7 bases. The CDR3 extends over 16 amino acids. The V segment lost 3 bases and the J segment 7 bases; nucleotides outside the gene matches: 11. Germline V gene data show CDR1 as KGHSH and CDR2 as LQKENI.

The chain couples TRBV5-1 to TRBJ2-1, with D possibly TRBD2 on 7 matching bases. Germline loops: CDR1 SGHRS, CDR2 YFSETQ. Trimming removed 1 base from V and 3 bases from J, with 14 bases in between. This CDR3 contains 16 residues. The CDR3 coding sequence is TGCGCCAGCAGCTTGAGGGGGGGGATTGGCTACAATGAGCAGTTCTTC. The encoded protein is CASSLRGGIGYNEQFF.

The chain recombines TRBV2 with TRBJ1-6; the D gene is possibly TRBD1 (5 bases). The germline V gene encodes CDR1 SNHLY and CDR2 FYNNEI. The CDR3 runs to 14 residues. V was clipped by 5 bases and J by 8 bases, with 13 bases between them. Here the CDR3 reads CASSLCRVHSPLHF. CDR3 nucleotides: TGTGCCAGCAGTTTGTGCAGGGTTCATTCACCCCTCCACTTT.

The table lists this clone with a few counts. This chain uses TRBV2 with TRBJ1-4; TRBD1 agrees at 7 bases. Germline CDR1 reads SNHLY; CDR2 reads FYNNEI. This CDR3 comprises 14 residues. V was clipped by 8 bases and J by 10 bases; unmatched bases: 13. Here the CDR3 DNA reads TGTGCCAGCTTGGGTCCCAGGGGGAAGGGAAAACTGTTTTTT. Its protein is CASLGPRGKGKLFF.

V gene TRBV12-5 combines with J gene TRBJ2-3; maybe TRBD2 (6 bases). Germline lookup yields CDR1 LGHNT and CDR2 FRNRAP. V lost 1 base and J 2 bases, leaving 13 bases between the germline ends. The CDR3 extends over 16 amino acids. CDR3: CASGLADSGSTDTQYF. CDR3 sequence (DNA): TGTGCTAGTGGTTTGGCCGATAGCGGCTCCACAGATACGCAGTATTTT.

The chain employs TRBV4-3 and TRBJ1-1; D call uncertain. Germline V gives CDR1 LGHNA, CDR2 YSLEER. Trimming stripped 2 bases from V and 3 bases from J, with 16 bases between. CDR3 length: 16 amino acids. DNA of the CDR3: TGCGCCAGCAGCCAATATTTTCGGAGGAGAGACACTGAAGCTTTCTTT. It specifies CASSQYFRRRDTEAFF.

The V gene is TRBV7-9, the J gene TRBJ2-5, with D uncertain. The germline CDR1 and CDR2 sequences are SEHNR and FQNEAQ (reference sequence). Trimming pared 5 bases from V and 5 bases from J, leaving 9 bases between. The CDR3 has 12 amino acids. Written as DNA, the CDR3 is TGTGCCAGCAGCCCGATTCGGGAGACCCAGTACTTC. Its protein is CASSPIRETQYF.

The chain employs TRBV29-1 and TRBJ2-2, with 7 bases aligning to TRBD1. The CDR3 is 15 residues long. V shed 3 bases, J shed 2 bases, and the junction held 6 bases outside the gene matches. Germline lookup yields CDR1 SQVTM and CDR2 ANQGSEA. The CDR3 here is CSVEARQGNTGELFF. DNA of the CDR3: TGCAGCGTTGAGGCCCGACAGGGCAACACCGGGGAGCTGTTTTTT.

The J gene is TRBJ2-7, the V gene TRBV7-9; maybe TRBD1 (6 bases). V lost 2 bases and J 5 bases, leaving 13 bases between the germline ends. This CDR3 is built from 14 residues. Germline V gene data show CDR1 as SEHNR and CDR2 as FQNEAQ (reference sequence). The CDR3 nucleotides read TGTGCCAGCAGCTTACCGACAGGAGCCAACGAGCAGTACTTC. Translating it yields CASSLPTGANEQYF.

The table lists this clone with a few counts. The chain couples TRBV6-1 to TRBJ1-3; D gene unclear. Trimming removed 7 bases from V and 2 bases from J, with 15 bases in between. The CDR3 is 15 amino acids. Germline CDR1 is MNHNS and CDR2 is SASEGT. The CDR3 DNA is TGTGCCAGCACCCGAACGGAGAAACCTGGAAACACCATATATTTT. This codes for CASTRTEKPGNTIYF.

The rearrangement uses TRBV25-1 and TRBJ2-1, with 9 bases fitting TRBD2. The CDR3 covers 17 residues. V dropped 3 bases and J dropped 1; count of bases not matched to a gene: 7. The germline CDR1 and CDR2 sequences are MGHDK and SYGVNS. CDR3 sequence reads: CASSDGGAGGSYNEQFF. CDR3 bases: TGTGCCAGCAGTGACGGGGGAGCGGGAGGATCCTACAATGAGCAGTTCTTC.

The rearrangement uses TRBV28 and TRBJ1-2; D gene unclear. The CDR3 extends over 14 amino acids. Trimming removed 7 bases from V and 6 bases from J, with 18 bases in between. Germline V gene sequence: CDR1 MDHEN, CDR2 SYDVKM. CDR3 DNA: TGTGCCAGCACAAGCTATCACCTTATTAATGGCTACACCTTC. Translation: CASTSYHLINGYTF.

This chain links TRBV6-5 with TRBJ2-1, with 10 bases lining up with TRBD2. V was clipped by 0 bases and J by 7 bases; unmatched bases: 0. CDR1 and CDR2 from the germline V gene are MNHEY and SVGAGI. This CDR3 region has 14 residues. The CDR3 DNA reads TGTGCCAGCAGTTACTCACTAGCGGGAAATGAGCAGTTCTTC. This sequence encodes CASSYSLAGNEQFF.

This chain links TRBV5-4 with TRBJ2-3; TRBD2 matches 8 bases. Unmatched junction bases numbered 5, after V lost 3 bases and J lost 2 bases. The CDR3 spans 15 residues. Germline assignment: CDR1 SGHNT and CDR2 YYREEE (reference sequence). Written as DNA, the CDR3 is TGTGCCAGCAGCTCGACTAGCGCCAACACAGATACGCAGTATTTT. Translating gives CASSSTSANTDTQYF.